These 14 T cell receptor beta chains came from one sample sequenced in a study of breast tumors, draining lymph nodes, adjacent tissues. TCRdb re-called the multiplex PCR reads with MiXCR, one entry per CDR3 protein. The sample lists nearly 110,000 distinct CDR3 sequences, 30% occurring once. Samples came from axillary lymph nodes draining the breast cancer. Sequences were obtained from axillary lymph node tissue. These receptors came from a female donor with breast cancer. Some clones in this sample may be carry-over from other donors' samples.

This clonotype was observed at least ten times. The chain joins TRBV11-2 to TRBJ2-5, with D possibly TRBD2 on 6 matching bases. The CDR3 extends over 15 amino acids. Trimming took off 8 bases at V and 1 base at J, with 17 bases between the two ends. Germline lookup yields CDR1 SGHAT and CDR2 FQNNGV. CDR3 loop: CASRGGVGSQETQYF. CDR3 sequence (DNA): TGTGCCAGCCGGGGCGGGGTAGGGTCCCAAGAGACCCAGTACTTC.

This clonotype has at least ten counts. This chain joins TRBV20-1 and TRBJ2-5, with D possibly being TRBD2 (5 bases). CDR3 size: 12 residues. In germline, CDR1 is DFQATT, CDR2 SNEGSKA (reference sequence). Trimming took 8 bases from V and 2 from J, leaving 12 bases between them. The CDR3 loop reads CSTQEAQETQYF. For the CDR3, the DNA is TGCAGTACCCAGGAGGCACAAGAGACCCAGTACTTC.

This clonotype was seen repeatedly, ten times or more. V is TRBV5-1 and J is TRBJ2-7; 10 bases map to TRBD1. In germline, CDR1 is SGHRS, CDR2 YFSETQ. The CDR3 consists of 16 residues. With V trimmed by 1 base and J by 4 bases, 8 bases remained unmatched. CDR3 amino acids: CASSLTSRDRGYEQYF. The CDR3 DNA follows: TGCGCCAGCAGCTTGACTTCCCGGGACAGGGGTTACGAGCAGTACTTC.

This clonotype was observed once. The missing conserved phenylalanine or tryptophan at the end of this CDR3 makes a read error likely. V is TRBV11-2 and J is TRBJ1-2, with 7 bases identical to TRBD1. The V gene end was trimmed by 5 bases and the J gene end by 6 bases; junction bases not matched to a gene: 6. This CDR3 spans 13 amino acids. CDR1 is SGHAT, CDR2 FQNNGV, per germline. The CDR3 loop reads CASSLGDSHGYTL. CDR3 DNA: TGTGCCAGCAGCCTCGGGGACAGCCATGGCTACACCCTC.

A word on this clonotype: Germline and junction disagree at one end, which may indicate a read error. The DNA of the CDR3 is TGTGCCAGCAGTTCCCCGGATCCATTTGGAACTAACTCTGGCTACACCTTC. Translated: CASSSPDPFGTNSGYTF. This chain joins TRBV6-6 and TRBJ1-2; no clear D gene. The CDR3 is 17 amino acids. Germline V gene sequence: CDR1 MNHNY, CDR2 SVGAGI (reference sequence).

This clonotype has ten or more counts. J is TRBJ1-2 and V is TRBV13, with TRBD1 matching over 7 bases. Germline values: CDR1 PRHDT, CDR2 FYEKMQ (reference sequence). V shed 3 bases and J 4 bases; nucleotides not matched to a gene: 5. This CDR3 region has 14 residues. This CDR3 is CASSLDRRSYGYTF. CDR3 in DNA: TGTGCCAGCAGCTTGGACAGGCGTTCCTATGGCTACACCTTC.

This clonotype was counted many times. The CDR3 loop reads CASRDRKTYEQYF. The CDR3 DNA sequence: TGTGCCAGTAGAGACAGAAAGACCTACGAGCAGTACTTC. V gene TRBV19 combines with J gene TRBJ2-7; tentatively, D is TRBD1 (5 bases). Germline CDR1 and CDR2: LNHDA and SQIVND (reference sequence). This CDR3 is 13 amino acids long. V lost 6 bases and J lost 2, with 11 bases in between.

With respect to this clonotype: The conserved final phenylalanine or tryptophan is absent from the CDR3, which likely points to a read error. This rearrangement joins TRBV5-6 to TRBJ2-2; D unresolved. The V gene lost 1 base and the J gene lost 8 bases, with 21 bases spanning the gap. CDR1 and CDR2 (germline): SGHDT, YYEEEE. The CDR3 covers 17 residues. The CDR3 reads CASSLNTARLTRGELFL. DNA for the CDR3: TGTGCCAGCAGCTTGAATACGGCACGCCTAACAAGGGGGGAGCTGTTTCTT.

The gene calls are TRBV7-9 and TRBJ2-2, with 14 nucleotides matching TRBD2. CDR3 size: 16 residues. Germline CDR1 and CDR2: SEHNR and FQNEAQ (reference sequence). The V gene end was trimmed by 5 bases and the J gene end by 4 bases; junction bases not matched to a gene: 3. The CDR3 DNA reads TGTGCCAGCAGCGAAGGACTAGCGGGGGGCACCGGGGAGCTGTTTTTT. Its protein is CASSEGLAGGTGELFF.

This chain links TRBV20-1 with TRBJ1-4; tentative D call: TRBD1 (6 bases). This CDR3 has 13 amino acids. Germline V gene sequence: CDR1 DFQATT, CDR2 SNEGSKA (reference sequence). Trimming removed 1 base at V and 7 bases at J, with 10 bases between. Written as DNA, the CDR3 is TGCAGTGCTAGAGCTGGGGGCAGTGAAAAACTGTTTTTT. This translates into CSARAGGSEKLFF.

The chain couples TRBV6-1 to TRBJ1-4; TRBD1 might be the D (5 bases). CDR3 length equals 14 residues. Germline V gene sequence: CDR1 MNHNS, CDR2 SASEGT. The germline V and J ends were trimmed by 7 bases and 6 bases, with 15 bases remaining between them. In DNA form, the CDR3 reads TGTGCCAGCACGGAAGGGGCCTGGGATGAAAAACTGTTTTTT. It yields the protein CASTEGAWDEKLFF.

The sample holds many counts of this clonotype. This chain links TRBV9 with TRBJ2-3, with 9 bases lining up with TRBD2. Germline CDR1 is SGDLS and CDR2 is YYNGEE. V was pared by 0 bases and J by 0 bases, with 5 bases of the junction left unmatched. The CDR3 covers 17 residues. DNA for the CDR3: TGTGCCAGCAGCGTAGCCAGCGGGGGGCTAAGCACAGATACGCAGTATTTT. Its translation is CASSVASGGLSTDTQYF.

This clonotype was recorded many times. CDR3: CASSISGVRGQETQYF. Written as DNA, the CDR3 is TGTGCCAGTAGTATAAGCGGCGTGAGGGGGCAAGAGACCCAGTACTTC. The chain uses TRBV19 and TRBJ2-5; a weak D match, TRBD1 (6 bases). V gave up 2 bases and J gave up 2 bases, with 15 bases separating them. Germline lookup yields CDR1 LNHDA and CDR2 SQIVND (reference sequence). The CDR3 runs 16 residues.

This clonotype was seen ten or more times. This chain uses TRBV5-1 with TRBJ2-1; TRBD2 agrees at 11 bases. Germline V CDR1 and CDR2: SGHRS, YFSETQ. The CDR3 is 16 residues long. V lost 6 bases, J lost 9 bases, and 14 bases stayed unmatched. The CDR3 sequence is CASTPSLAGGQGEQFF. The CDR3 DNA reads as TGCGCCAGCACGCCCAGCTTAGCGGGAGGGCAGGGTGAGCAGTTCTTC.